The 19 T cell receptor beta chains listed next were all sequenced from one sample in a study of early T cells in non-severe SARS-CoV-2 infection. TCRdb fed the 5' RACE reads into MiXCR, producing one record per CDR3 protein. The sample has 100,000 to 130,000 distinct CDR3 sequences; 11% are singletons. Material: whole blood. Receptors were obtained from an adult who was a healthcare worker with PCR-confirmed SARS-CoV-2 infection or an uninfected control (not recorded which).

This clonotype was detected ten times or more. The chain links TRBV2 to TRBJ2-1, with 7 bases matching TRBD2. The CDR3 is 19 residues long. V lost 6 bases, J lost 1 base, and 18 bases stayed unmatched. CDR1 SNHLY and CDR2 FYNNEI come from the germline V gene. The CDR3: CASSGDPETSFHSYNEQFF. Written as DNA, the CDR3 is TGTGCCAGCAGCGGCGATCCCGAGACTAGCTTCCATTCCTACAATGAGCAGTTCTTC. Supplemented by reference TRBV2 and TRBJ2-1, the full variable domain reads EPEVTQTPSHQVTQMGQEVILRCVPISNHLYFYWYRQILGQKVEFLVSFYNNEISEKSEIFDDQFSVERPDGSNFTLKIRSTKLEDSAMYFCASSGDPETSFHSYNEQFFGPGTRLTVL.

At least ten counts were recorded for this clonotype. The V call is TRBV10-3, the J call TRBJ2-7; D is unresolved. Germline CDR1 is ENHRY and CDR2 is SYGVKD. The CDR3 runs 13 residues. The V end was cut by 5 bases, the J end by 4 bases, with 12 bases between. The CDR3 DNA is TGTGCCATCAGTCCAACGGGCCTATACGAGCAGTACTTC. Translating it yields CAISPTGLYEQYF.

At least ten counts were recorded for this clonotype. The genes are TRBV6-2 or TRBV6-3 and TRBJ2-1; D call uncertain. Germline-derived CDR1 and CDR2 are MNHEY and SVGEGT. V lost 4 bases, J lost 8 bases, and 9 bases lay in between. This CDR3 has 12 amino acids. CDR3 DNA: TGTGCCAGCAGTTTATTGGCTTATGAGCAGTTCTTC. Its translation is CASSLLAYEQFF.

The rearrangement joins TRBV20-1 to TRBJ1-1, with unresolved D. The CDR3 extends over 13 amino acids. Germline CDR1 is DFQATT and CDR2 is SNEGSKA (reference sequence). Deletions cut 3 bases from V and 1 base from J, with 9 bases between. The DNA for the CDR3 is TGCAGTGCTAGGCGGCAGGAGAACACTGAAGCTTTCTTT. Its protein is CSARRQENTEAFF.

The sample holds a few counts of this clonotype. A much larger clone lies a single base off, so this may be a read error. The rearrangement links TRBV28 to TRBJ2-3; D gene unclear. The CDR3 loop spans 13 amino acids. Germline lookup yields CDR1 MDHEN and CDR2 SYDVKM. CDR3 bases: TGTGTCAGCTCCTTAGGCGGAACAGATACGCAGTATTTT. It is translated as CVSSLGGTDTQYF.

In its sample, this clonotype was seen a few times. CDR3 nucleotides: TGTGCCAGCAGCTTACTTTCTTCCGAAGAGACCCAGTACTTC. Amino acid sequence: CASSLLSSEETQYF. The chain is built from TRBV7-9 and TRBJ2-5; D is unresolved. Germline V lookup: CDR1 SEHNR, CDR2 FQNEAQ (reference sequence). The CDR3 has 14 amino acids. The ends were cut back, 2 bases at V and 3 bases at J, with 10 bases in the middle.

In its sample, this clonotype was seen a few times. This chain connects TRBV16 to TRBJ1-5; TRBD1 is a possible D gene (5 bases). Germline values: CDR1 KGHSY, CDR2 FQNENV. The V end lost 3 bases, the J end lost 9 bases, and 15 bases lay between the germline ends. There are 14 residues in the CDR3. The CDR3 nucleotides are TGTGCCAGCAGCCAGTTAGTGGGACTTTCGCCCCAGCATTTT. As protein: CASSQLVGLSPQHF. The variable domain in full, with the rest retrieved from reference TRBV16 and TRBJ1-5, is GEEVAQTPKHLVRGEGQKAKLYCAPIKGHSYVFWYQQVLKNEFKFLISFQNENVFDETGMPKERFSAKCLPNSPCSLEIQATKLEDSAVYFCASSQLVGLSPQHFGDGTRLSIL.

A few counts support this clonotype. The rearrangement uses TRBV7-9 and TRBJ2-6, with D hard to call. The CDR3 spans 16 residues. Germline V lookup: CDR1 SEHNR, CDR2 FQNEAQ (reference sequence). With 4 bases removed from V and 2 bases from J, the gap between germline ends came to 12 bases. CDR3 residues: CASSSNSWAGANVLTF. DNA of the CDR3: TGTGCCAGCAGCTCAAACAGCTGGGCTGGGGCCAACGTCCTGACTTTC.

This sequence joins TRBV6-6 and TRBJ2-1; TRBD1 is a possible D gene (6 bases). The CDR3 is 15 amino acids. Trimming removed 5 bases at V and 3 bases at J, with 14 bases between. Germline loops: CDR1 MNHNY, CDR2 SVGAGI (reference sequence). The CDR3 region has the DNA TGTGCCAGCAGTCGAGGGGGTGGGGACTACAATGAGCAGTTCTTC. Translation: CASSRGGGDYNEQFF.

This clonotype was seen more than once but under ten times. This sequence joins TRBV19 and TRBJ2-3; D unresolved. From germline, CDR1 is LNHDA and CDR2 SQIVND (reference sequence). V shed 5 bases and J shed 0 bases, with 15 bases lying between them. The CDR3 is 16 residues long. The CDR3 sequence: CASSSRRLQSTDTQYF. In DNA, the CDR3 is TGTGCCAGTAGTTCTAGACGTCTCCAGAGCACAGATACGCAGTATTTT. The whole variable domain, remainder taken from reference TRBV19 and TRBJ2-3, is DGGITQSPKYLFRKEGQNVTLSCEQNLNHDAMYWYRQDPGQGLRLIYYSQIVNDFQKGDIAEGYSVSREKKESFPLTVTSAQKNPTAFYLCASSSRRLQSTDTQYFGPGTRLTVL.

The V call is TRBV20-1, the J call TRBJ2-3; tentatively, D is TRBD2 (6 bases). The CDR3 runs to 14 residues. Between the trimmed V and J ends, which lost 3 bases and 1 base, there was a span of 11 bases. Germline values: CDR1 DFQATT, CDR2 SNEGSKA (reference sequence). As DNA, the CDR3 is TGCAGTGCTAGGGCTAGCGCCGGCACAGATACGCAGTATTTT. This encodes CSARASAGTDTQYF.

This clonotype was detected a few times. The DNA for the CDR3 is TGTGCCAGCAGCTTAGGGGCCTTAACCGGGGAGCTGTTTTTT. The encoded protein is CASSLGALTGELFF. The chain employs TRBV7-9 and TRBJ2-2; D not resolved. The CDR3 extends over 14 amino acids. V gave up 1 base and J gave up 5 bases, with 8 bases separating them. Germline loops: CDR1 SEHNR, CDR2 FQNEAQ (reference sequence). The variable domain in full, with the rest retrieved from reference TRBV7-9 and TRBJ2-2, is DTGVSQNPRHKITKRGQNVTFRCDPISEHNRLYWYRQTLGQGPEFLTYFQNEAQLEKSRLLSDRFSAERPKGSFSTLEIQRTEQGDSAMYLCASSLGALTGELFFGEGSRLTVL.

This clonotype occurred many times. CDR3 sequence: CASSTSPGSTYNEQFF. CDR3 in DNA: TGCGCCAGCAGCACTAGCCCGGGCTCCACCTACAATGAGCAGTTCTTC. The V gene is TRBV5-1, the J gene TRBJ2-1, with D tentatively TRBD2 (6 bases). V was pared by 4 bases and J by 2 bases, with 16 bases between. The CDR3 has 16 residues. In germline, CDR1 is SGHRS, CDR2 YFSETQ.

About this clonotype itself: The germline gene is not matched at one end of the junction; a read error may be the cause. The CDR3 DNA follows: TGCAGTGCCAGAGGGGGCGCAGGCAATCAGCCCCAGCATTTT. This codes for CSARGGAGNQPQHF. The rearrangement uses TRBV20-1 and TRBJ1-5; TRBD1 matches 7 bases. This CDR3 comprises 14 residues. The germline V gene has CDR1 DFQATT and CDR2 SNEGSKA (reference sequence).

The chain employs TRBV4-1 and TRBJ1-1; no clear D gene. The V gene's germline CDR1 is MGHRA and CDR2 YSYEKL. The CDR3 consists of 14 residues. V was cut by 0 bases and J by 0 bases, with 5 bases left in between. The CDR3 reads CASSQERMNTEAFF. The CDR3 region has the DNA TGCGCCAGCAGCCAAGAGCGGATGAACACTGAAGCTTTCTTT.

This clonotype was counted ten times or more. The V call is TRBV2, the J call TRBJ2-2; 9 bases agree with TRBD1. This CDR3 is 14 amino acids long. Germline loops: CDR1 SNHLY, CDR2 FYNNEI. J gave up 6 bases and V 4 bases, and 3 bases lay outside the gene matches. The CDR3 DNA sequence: TGTGCCAGCAGTGTGGACAGGGGAGCCGGGGAGCTGTTTTTT. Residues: CASSVDRGAGELFF.

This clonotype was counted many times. CDR3 in amino acids: CASSFGTGISYEQYF. The CDR3 DNA reads as TGTGCCAGCAGTTTCGGGACAGGGATCTCCTACGAGCAGTACTTC. The rearrangement uses TRBV28 and TRBJ2-7; 9 nucleotides line up with TRBD1. V shed 3 bases, J shed 0 bases, and the junction held 3 bases outside the gene matches. This CDR3 contains 15 residues. Germline values: CDR1 MDHEN, CDR2 SYDVKM. Full variable domain (remainder filled in from reference TRBV28 and TRBJ2-7): DVKVTQSSRYLVKRTGEKVFLECVQDMDHENMFWYRQDPGLGLRLIYFSYDVKMKEKGDIPEGYSVSREKKERFSLILESASTNQTSMYLCASSFGTGISYEQYFGPGTRLTVT.

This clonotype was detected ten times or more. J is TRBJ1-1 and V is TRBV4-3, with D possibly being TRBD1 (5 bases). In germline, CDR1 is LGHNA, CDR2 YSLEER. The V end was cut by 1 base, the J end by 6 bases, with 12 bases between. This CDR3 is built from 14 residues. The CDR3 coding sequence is TGCGCCAGCAGCCAAGTTCTGGGGACGGCTGAAGCTTTCTTT. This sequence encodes CASSQVLGTAEAFF.

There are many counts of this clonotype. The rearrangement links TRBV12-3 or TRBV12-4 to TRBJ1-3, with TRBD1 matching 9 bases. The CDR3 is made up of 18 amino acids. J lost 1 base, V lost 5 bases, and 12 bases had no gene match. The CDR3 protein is CASSRGQGITVSGNTIYF. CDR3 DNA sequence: TGTGCCAGCAGTCGAGGACAGGGGATAACGGTATCTGGAAACACCATATATTTT.